This T cell receptor beta chain was found in a study of cytomegalovirus exposure and HLA in healthy donors. As concerns this clone: What it recognizes is unknown.

Study findings and constraints: The tendency of first-cohort TCR clusters to co-occur in the roughly 130 validation repertoires emerged from a later analysis.

This CDR3 has 17 residues. V lost 2 bases, J lost 4 bases, and 8 bases stayed unmatched. CDR1 is SGHRS, CDR2 YFSETQ, per germline. Only in-frame clones appear in the TCRdb table, and some are missing; sequencing was by immunoSEQ multiplex PCR. The sample consists of a few hundred thousand clones, 86% of them appearing once. The receptor's source is a woman under 30 in good health and CMV-seronegative. J is TRBJ2-3 and V is TRBV5-1; 12 nucleotides align to TRBD2. The sequencing sample was made of PBMCs. The CDR3, as DNA: TGCGCCAGCAGCTTCGGGCTAGCGGGAGGGCTCTCAGATACGCAGTATTTT. This codes for CASSFGLAGGLSDTQYF. Drawing the rest from reference TRBV5-1 and TRBJ2-3, the complete variable domain is KAGVTQTPRYLIKTRGQQVTLSCSPISGHRSVSWYQQTPGQGLQFLFEYFSETQRNKGNFPGRFSGRQFSNSRSEMNVSTLELGDSALYLCASSFGLAGGLSDTQYFGPGTRLTVL.